Detailed here is one TCR beta chain. No antigen is known for it. The TCRbeta library was prepared with unique molecular identifiers. One entry per CDR3 protein results from TCRdb running MiXCR on the PCR reads. The data contain just over 950,000 distinct CDR3 sequences, about 30% of them seen just once; the ten biggest clones take up roughly 28%. This specimen comes from a study of T-cell reconstitution after alpha-beta-depleted transplantation in children. Study conclusions and caveats: TCRbeta diversity was high at day 60 in some patients (a result of surviving recipient T cells and thymic progenitors). T-cell counts and diversity at one year following transplant were attributed mainly to newly produced T cells. Approximately two months post-transplant, alpha-beta T cells reportedly originated from several hundred expanded graft clones.

This CDR3 comprises 14 residues. With 4 bases clipped from V and 0 bases from J, the junction kept 4 bases outside the gene matches. The germline gives CDR1 DFQATT, CDR2 SNEGSKA (reference sequence). The chain joins TRBV20-1 to TRBJ1-1; 8 nucleotides agree with TRBD1. This clonotype was obtained from a boy younger than two who had a stem cell transplant for SCID, so the T cells may come from the graft donor. The sample was PBMCs, mostly from graft donor cells, taken 360 days after TCRalphabeta/CD19-depleted stem cell transplant. Here the CDR3 DNA reads TGCAGTGCTAAGAGACAGGGGTTGAACACTGAAGCTTTCTTT. This gives the protein CSAKRQGLNTEAFF.